This T cell receptor beta chain was sequenced during a study of shared clonotypes between healthy human individuals. At the level of the study: Per donor, three plates held CD4 naive cells, three held CD4 memory, two held CD8 naive and one held CD8 memory.

This CDR3 has 14 residues. The V gene lost 5 bases and the J gene lost 4 bases, with 12 bases spanning the gap. The germline CDR1 and CDR2 sequences are SGHNT and YYREEE (reference sequence). Healthy HIV-negative adults with no recent acute infections or vaccinations were recruited as donors. Execution of the assay was at deep level. Several immunoSEQ plates held equal portions of the genomic DNA taken from each subset. Profiled with immunoSEQ multiplex PCR; TCRdb holds only in-frame clones, not every one. The table includes under 600,000 clones, roughly 95% detected once. Sequenced input: naive CD4+ T cells sorted from blood. The subset is: CD45RA+ positively selected. The TCR comes from a woman between 25 and 40 years old in good health. The chain employs TRBV5-4 and TRBJ1-4, with a tentative D call TRBD1 (5 bases). In DNA, the CDR3 is TGTGCCAGCAGTTCCGGGACCGGTAATGAAAAACTGTTTTTT. This gives the protein CASSSGTGNEKLFF.